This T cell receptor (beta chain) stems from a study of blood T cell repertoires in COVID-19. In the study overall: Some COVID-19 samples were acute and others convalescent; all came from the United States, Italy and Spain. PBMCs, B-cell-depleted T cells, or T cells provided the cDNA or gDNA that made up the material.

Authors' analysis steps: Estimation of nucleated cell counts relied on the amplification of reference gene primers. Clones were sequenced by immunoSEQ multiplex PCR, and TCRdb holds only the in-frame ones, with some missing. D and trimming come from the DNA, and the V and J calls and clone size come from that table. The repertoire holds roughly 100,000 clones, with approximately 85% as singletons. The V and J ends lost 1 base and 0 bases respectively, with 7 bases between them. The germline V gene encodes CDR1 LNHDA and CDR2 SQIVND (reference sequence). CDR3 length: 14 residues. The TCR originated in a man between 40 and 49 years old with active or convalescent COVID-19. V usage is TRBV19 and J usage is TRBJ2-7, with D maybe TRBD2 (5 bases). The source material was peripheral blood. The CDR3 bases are TGTGCCAGTAGTATAGCGGGGAACTCCTACGAGCAGTACTTC. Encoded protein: CASSIAGNSYEQYF.